These T cell receptor beta chains were read from a single sample in a study of OX40 agonist ivuxolimab in advanced cancers. Generated by immunoSEQ multiplex PCR, the TCRdb table keeps only in-frame clones and is missing some. Of tens of thousands of clones listed, around 90% are singletons. The source material was CD4+ or CD8+ T cells sorted from blood, sampled in a trial of the OX40 agonist ivuxolimab. The receptor source for this set is an adult with an advanced solid tumor such as melanoma, head and neck, liver or kidney cancer. CDR3s include the opening cysteine and the closing phenylalanine or tryptophan. Each record gives: CDR3 DNA, CDR3 protein, J gene, V gene, clone size, D gene. A D gene is named only where the DNA matches it firmly. Part of the rows lack a size; the others show once, few, many or a class for expanded clones.

CDR3nt: TGTGCCAGCAGTCCCTACGCCGGGACCTCTTTTCGAAAACTGTTTTTT
CDR3aa: CASSPYAGTSFRKLFF
j_gene: TRBJ1-4
v_gene: TRBV27
abundance: -
d_gene: -

CDR3nt: TGCGCCAGCAGCCAAATTCCGGGCTACGAGCAGTACTTC
CDR3aa: CASSQIPGYEQYF
j_gene: TRBJ2-7
v_gene: TRBV4-1
abundance: -
d_gene: -

CDR3nt: TGTGCCAGCAGCTTAGAATCAGGGTACGATACGCAGTATTTT
CDR3aa: CASSLESGYDTQYF
j_gene: TRBJ2-3
v_gene: TRBV7-2
abundance: few
d_gene: -

CDR3nt: TGTGCCAGTAGTATAATGGACACCGGGGAGCTGTTTTTT
CDR3aa: CASSIMDTGELFF
j_gene: TRBJ2-2
v_gene: TRBV19
abundance: -
d_gene: -

CDR3nt: TGTGCCAGCAGCCAGAGCCGGGACTCACTCAAGGTTATACGAACCGGGGAGCTGTTTTTT
CDR3aa: CASSQSRDSLKVIRTGELFF
j_gene: TRBJ2-2
v_gene: TRBV14
abundance: -
d_gene: -

CDR3nt: TGTGCCACCAGCAGAGAACTGGGGACAGGGATTAATTCGCTTTATGGCTACACCTTC
CDR3aa: CATSRELGTGINSLYGYTF
j_gene: TRBJ1-2
v_gene: TRBV15
abundance: -
d_gene: TRBD1

CDR3nt: TGTGCCAGCAGCGCACTAGGCACAGATACGCAGTATTTT
CDR3aa: CASSALGTDTQYF
j_gene: TRBJ2-3
v_gene: TRBV11-1
abundance: -
d_gene: -

CDR3nt: TGCAGCGTTCGAACTGCCGGGGTAACCCAGTACTTC
CDR3aa: CSVRTAGVTQYF
j_gene: TRBJ2-5
v_gene: TRBV29-1
abundance: -
d_gene: -

CDR3nt: TGTGCCAGCAGAAATGTAAGGGGGGGGAACACTGAAGCTTTCTTT
CDR3aa: CASRNVRGGNTEAFF
j_gene: TRBJ1-1
v_gene: TRBV13
abundance: -
d_gene: -

CDR3nt: TGTGCCAGCAGTGCTCAGGGACAGAGATTCTACGAGCAGTACTTC
CDR3aa: CASSAQGQRFYEQYF
j_gene: TRBJ2-7
v_gene: TRBV2
abundance: -
d_gene: TRBD1

CDR3nt: TGTGCCAGCAGTAGAGACGGTGGGGGCAATGAGCAGTTCTTC
CDR3aa: CASSRDGGGNEQFF
j_gene: TRBJ2-1
v_gene: TRBV6-5
abundance: -
d_gene: -

CDR3nt: TGCGCCAGCAGCTCAGGGACAGGGGATTGGGAGACCCAGTACTTC
CDR3aa: CASSSGTGDWETQYF
j_gene: TRBJ2-5
v_gene: TRBV5-1
abundance: -
d_gene: TRBD1

CDR3nt: TGTGCCAGTATAGGGGGGTTTAATACATACAATGAGCAGTTCTTC
CDR3aa: CASIGGFNTYNEQFF
j_gene: TRBJ2-1
v_gene: TRBV27
abundance: -
d_gene: -

CDR3nt: TGCGCCAGCAGCGAGGAGACCCAAGAGACCCAGTACTTC
CDR3aa: CASSEETQETQYF
j_gene: TRBJ2-5
v_gene: TRBV10-1
abundance: -
d_gene: -

CDR3nt: TGTGCCAGCAGTGAATGGGGCACTGGGACTAGTTACAATGAGCAGTTCTTC
CDR3aa: CASSEWGTGTSYNEQFF
j_gene: TRBJ2-1
v_gene: TRBV25-1
abundance: -
d_gene: TRBD2

CDR3nt: TGTGCCAGCAGCGTAGATGGGACAGGGGATGAAAAACTGTTTTTT
CDR3aa: CASSVDGTGDEKLFF
j_gene: TRBJ1-4
v_gene: TRBV9
abundance: once
d_gene: TRBD1

CDR3nt: TGTGCCACCGTGGGGTACTATGGCTACACCTTC
CDR3aa: CATVGYYGYTF
j_gene: TRBJ1-2
v_gene: TRBV10-3
abundance: -
d_gene: -

CDR3nt: TGCAGCGCCATCCTAGGGGGCGGTGAAGCTTTCTTT
CDR3aa: CSAILGGGEAFF
j_gene: TRBJ1-1
v_gene: TRBV29-1
abundance: -
d_gene: TRBD1

CDR3nt: TGCGCCAGCAGCTTGGCTCCGGGGTCCTACGAGCAGTACTTC
CDR3aa: CASSLAPGSYEQYF
j_gene: TRBJ2-7
v_gene: TRBV5-1
abundance: -
d_gene: -

CDR3nt: TGTGCCAGCAGCGTAGATCCCCTCGTTAGCGTGGAGACCCAGTACTTC
CDR3aa: CASSVDPLVSVETQYF
j_gene: TRBJ2-5
v_gene: TRBV9
abundance: once
d_gene: -

CDR3nt: TGTGCCAGCAGTTTCGAGGACGGAAAGAACACTGAAGCTTTCTTT
CDR3aa: CASSFEDGKNTEAFF
j_gene: TRBJ1-1
v_gene: TRBV27
abundance: -
d_gene: -

CDR3nt: TGCGCCAGCAGTGAAGGAAATGAGCAGTTCTTC
CDR3aa: CASSEGNEQFF
j_gene: TRBJ2-1
v_gene: TRBV10-2
abundance: -
d_gene: -

CDR3nt: TGCAGCGTAGACCGCGACAGGGACGGTGTCTATGGCTACACCTTC
CDR3aa: CSVDRDRDGVYGYTF
j_gene: TRBJ1-2
v_gene: TRBV29-1
abundance: -
d_gene: TRBD1

CDR3nt: TGCGCCAGCAGCTTCTATAGCGGGGGGGCCTACGAGCAGTACTTC
CDR3aa: CASSFYSGGAYEQYF
j_gene: TRBJ2-7
v_gene: TRBV5-1
abundance: -
d_gene: TRBD2

CDR3nt: TGTGCCAGCAGTTTAAGGCAGCCCTCCTACGAGCAGTACTTC
CDR3aa: CASSLRQPSYEQYF
j_gene: TRBJ2-7
v_gene: TRBV27
abundance: -
d_gene: -

CDR3nt: TGTGCCAGCAGCGTAACTAGCGGGGCACCCTACAATGAGCAGTTCTTC
CDR3aa: CASSVTSGAPYNEQFF
j_gene: TRBJ2-1
v_gene: TRBV9
abundance: -
d_gene: TRBD2